This note documents a single TCR beta chain sequence. Antigen unknown. With 5 bases clipped from V and 15 bases from J, the junction kept 8 bases outside the gene matches. CDR1 SGHTA and CDR2 FQGNSA come from the germline V gene. This CDR3 is 12 amino acids long. The data belong to a study of B cell selection in AIRE deficiency. Findings and caveats of the study: Around a third of healthy-donor shared Treg TCRbeta sequences appeared in patient Tconv cells. Only about 9.3% of about 3,500 shared Treg sequences were patient-specific; 31.6% healthy-specific. Shorter CDR3s marked shared Treg sequences, biased toward few non-templated insertions.

Produced via immunoSEQ multiplex PCR; TCRdb's table is partial and in-frame only. Of approximately 24,000 clones in the sample, about 90% were seen once. Regulatory T cells were sorted as CD4+CD25hiCD127low/negative cells. Controls came from healthy donors unrelated to patients. The sequenced sample consisted of CD4+CD25+ Tregs sorted from PBMCs. The genes are TRBV7-2 and TRBJ2-1; 9 bases are shared with TRBD1. The origin of this receptor is a human donor in good health. The CDR3 protein is CASSRRDREPFF. In nucleotides, the CDR3 is TGTGCCAGCAGCCGCCGGGACAGGGAACCGTTCTTC. The variable domain in full, with the rest retrieved from reference TRBV7-2 and TRBJ2-1, is GAGVSQSPSNKVTEKGKDVELRCDPISGHTALYWYRQSLGQGLEFLIYFQGNSAPDKSGLPSDRFSAERTGGSVSTLTIQRTQQEDSAVYLCASSRRDREPFFGPGTRLTVL.